The clone carrying this T cell receptor (beta chain) has ten or more counts. Its antigen is unknown. This CDR3 is built from 18 residues. The germline V gene has CDR1 LNHDA and CDR2 SQIVND (reference sequence). V lost 4 bases to trimming and J lost 6 bases; unmatched junction nucleotides: 10. Used for diagnoses were clinical symptoms, serum thyroxine and TRAb, thyroid ultrasound and orbital computed tomography. PBMCs stemmed from 8.5 to 10 ml fresh peripheral blood. There were TCR beta CDR3 regions amplified from RNA transcripts. Researchers ran a first-round RT-PCR on the TCR CDR3 using the HTBI primer set. One entry per CDR3 protein, called by TCRdb with MiXCR from the multiplex PCR reads. The sample holds about 570,000 distinct CDR3 sequences; roughly 15% are singletons and the top ten take roughly 13%. The data belong to a study of T cells in Graves' hyperthyroidism and ophthalmopathy. The study's findings and limits: Ophthalmopathy was model-predicted a median 6.5 months pre-onset. Blood samples included most of the expanded thyroid clonotypes exceeding 0.001.

The TCR was taken from a woman in her thirties or forties with Graves' hyperthyroidism. This rearrangement joins TRBV19 to TRBJ2-1, with 15 bases fitting TRBD2. What was sequenced was blood. CDR3 bases: TGTGCCAGTAGTACCCCAGGACTAGCGGGAGGGCATTTCAATGAGCAGTTCTTC. Its protein is CASSTPGLAGGHFNEQFF.